These 16 T cell receptor beta chains were sequenced from one sample in a study of shared clonotypes between healthy human individuals. Repertoires were generated with immunoSEQ multiplex PCR, while TCRdb's copy carries only in-frame clones and drops some. The sample shows some 2,000,000 clones, more than 90% of them seen only once. The material sequenced was naive CD4+ T cells sorted from blood. Described subset: CD45RA+ positively selected. These receptors all stem from a young man in good health.

The chain has TRBV6-5 and TRBJ1-6; 8 bases match TRBD1. This CDR3 comprises 15 residues. The junction had 5 bases not matched to a gene; V was cut back by 9 bases and J by 1 base. Germline V gene sequence: CDR1 MNHEY, CDR2 SVGAGI. CDR3 region: CASTDRGSYNSPLHF. The CDR3 coding sequence is TGTGCCAGTACCGACAGGGGTTCCTATAATTCACCCCTCCACTTT.

The chain links TRBV30 to TRBJ2-7; 12 bases match TRBD1. CDR1 and CDR2 from the germline V gene are GTSNPN and SVGIG (reference sequence). V lost 5 bases to trimming and J lost 4 bases; unmatched junction nucleotides: 9. The CDR3 sequence is 15 residues long. CDR3 DNA sequence: TGTGCCTGGGCGAAGGGACAGGGGGCGCGGTACGAGCAGTACTTC. This translates into CAWAKGQGARYEQYF.

The chain recombines TRBV6-1 with TRBJ2-1; tentatively, D is TRBD1 (5 bases). Per germline, CDR1 MNHNS and CDR2 SASEGT. The CDR3 length is 11 residues. V lost 8 bases and J lost 9, with 11 bases in between. The CDR3 DNA reads as TGTGCCAGCGGAAGGGGAACTGAGCAGTTCTTC. Translation: CASGRGTEQFF.

V is TRBV10-3 and J is TRBJ1-1; 7 nucleotides match TRBD1. With 6 bases clipped from V and 2 bases from J, the junction kept 9 bases outside the gene matches. Germline values: CDR1 ENHRY, CDR2 SYGVKD. CDR3 length: 15 amino acids. The CDR3 coding sequence is TGTGCCATCAGAGTTCTCGACAGGGATAACACTGAAGCTTTCTTT. It codes for CAIRVLDRDNTEAFF.

V is TRBV6-1 and J is TRBJ1-5; D uncertain. This CDR3 is 14 amino acids long. CDR1 is MNHNS and CDR2 is SASEGT in the germline V gene. Trimming took off 5 bases at V and 3 bases at J, with 11 bases between the two ends. The CDR3 is CASSPNPYNQPQHF. The DNA of the CDR3 is TGTGCCAGCAGTCCTAACCCTTACAATCAGCCCCAGCATTTT.

The chain has TRBV25-1 and TRBJ1-2; 8 nucleotides line up with TRBD1. Germline V gene data show CDR1 as MGHDK and CDR2 as SYGVNS. V gave up 8 bases and J gave up 8 bases; unmatched junction bases: 7. The CDR3 consists of 12 residues. DNA of the CDR3: TGTGCCAGCTGGACAGGGAATTTAGGCTACACCTTC. Translation gives CASWTGNLGYTF.

The table lists this clone with a count of one. CDR3 sequence (DNA): TGTGCCAGCAGTGGCCCCGCAGCAGAGACCCAGTACTTC. Its translation: CASSGPAAETQYF. The chain couples TRBV2 to TRBJ2-5, with D unresolved. Trimming shortened V by 4 bases and J by 4 bases, and 10 bases separated the two germline ends. This CDR3 has 13 amino acids. CDR1 is SNHLY and CDR2 is FYNNEI in the germline V gene.

V and J are TRBV10-3 and TRBJ2-7; 8 bases match TRBD1. The ends lost 6 bases at V and 6 bases at J; junction bases unmatched: 10. The CDR3 contains 14 residues. Germline CDR1 ENHRY, CDR2 SYGVKD. This CDR3 is CAISPDREFSEQYF. The CDR3 DNA reads TGTGCCATCAGCCCGGACAGGGAGTTTAGCGAGCAGTACTTC.

This sequence joins TRBV9 and TRBJ2-7; no reliable D call. Trimming stripped 3 bases from V and 2 bases from J, with 12 bases between. Germline CDR1 SGDLS, CDR2 YYNGEE. The CDR3 runs to 14 residues. CDR3 sequence (DNA): TGTGCCAGCAGCGCGCCACAGATCCCCTACGAGCAGTACTTC. Translating it yields CASSAPQIPYEQYF.

The chain couples TRBV11-2 to TRBJ1-1; weak D call: TRBD1 (5 bases). In germline, CDR1 is SGHAT, CDR2 FQNNGV. The length of the CDR3 is 16 residues. V was clipped by 0 bases and J by 0 bases, with 11 bases between them. The CDR3 DNA reads TGTGCCAGCAGCTTAGAAACAGGTACCCTGAACACTGAAGCTTTCTTT. Translated, it gives CASSLETGTLNTEAFF. Supplemented by reference TRBV11-2 and TRBJ1-1, the full variable domain reads EAGVAQSPRYKIIEKRQSVAFWCNPISGHATLYWYQQILGQGPKLLIQFQNNGVVDDSQLPKDRFSAERLKGVDSTLKIQPAKLEDSAVYLCASSLETGTLNTEAFFGQGTRLTVV.

The chain uses TRBV11-3 and TRBJ2-5; the match to TRBD1 covers 7 bases. J gave up 3 bases and V 1 base, and 5 bases lay outside the gene matches. The CDR3 extends over 15 amino acids. The germline V gene encodes CDR1 SGHNT and CDR2 YENEEA. For the CDR3, the DNA is TGTGCCAGCAGCTTAGTTTATGGGACAGAAGAGACCCAGTACTTC. This sequence encodes CASSLVYGTEETQYF.

The chain recombines TRBV6-1 with TRBJ1-1, with TRBD1 matching over 7 bases. The CDR3 is made up of 14 amino acids. Germline values: CDR1 MNHNS, CDR2 SASEGT. After removal of 11 bases from V and 2 bases from J, the junction contained 11 bases not matched to a gene. CDR3 region: CAGTPGTANTEAFF. DNA for the CDR3: TGTGCCGGAACCCCCGGGACAGCAAACACTGAAGCTTTCTTT.

The chain has TRBV6-6 and TRBJ2-3, with D maybe TRBD2 (6 bases). Looked up from germline, CDR1 is MNHNY and CDR2 is SVGAGI (reference sequence). V lost 5 bases and J lost 15, with 18 bases in between. The CDR3 spans 12 residues. CDR3 residues: CASSTPGLVQYF. In DNA form, the CDR3 reads TGTGCCAGCAGTACTCCGGGACTGGTCCAATATTTT.

Here the CDR3 reads CASSLVTYADSYEQYF. CDR3 sequence (DNA): TGTGCCAGCAGCTTAGTCACTTACGCTGACTCCTACGAGCAGTACTTC. The chain recombines TRBV11-2 with TRBJ2-7; D is unresolved. With 1 base removed from V and 0 bases from J, the gap between germline ends came to 13 bases. Germline CDR1 reads SGHAT; CDR2 reads FQNNGV. The CDR3 contains 16 residues.

The chain combines TRBV11-2 with TRBJ1-4, with D perhaps matching TRBD1 (5 bases). Germline V gives CDR1 SGHAT, CDR2 FQNNGV. This CDR3 is 15 amino acids long. Between the trimmed V and J ends, which lost 1 base and 6 bases, there was a span of 12 bases. CDR3 bases: TGTGCCAGCAGCTTAGGGTCAGGAGGGGATGAAAAACTGTTTTTT. It yields the protein CASSLGSGGDEKLFF.

V gene TRBV28 combines with J gene TRBJ2-5; 8 bases map to TRBD2. Germline trimming cut 4 bases from V and 2 bases from J; bases unmatched to any gene: 6. Germline V gene lookup returns CDR1 MDHEN and CDR2 SYDVKM. The CDR3 has 15 residues. The DNA of the CDR3 is TGTGCCAGCAGTTGGACCGGGACTAGGCAAGAGACCCAGTACTTC. Translation: CASSWTGTRQETQYF.